This record concerns one T cell receptor beta chain sequence. What it binds is not known. The record originates from a study of T cell responses to AZD1222 COVID-19 vaccine. TCRdb's copy holds only in-frame clones and misses some; the assay was immunoSEQ multiplex PCR. The top ten hold 4% to 6% of the sample, which has some 87,000 clones, around nine tenths seen once. Notes on the study in general: No repertoire was sampled before or during the peak T cell response, only after it. In the spike-specific TCR repertoire, nearly half reportedly target unmutated variant regions.

This receptor was identified in an adult in good health. This specimen consisted of peripheral blood, obtained on day 0 of MenACWY control vaccination.

CDR3 nucleotides: TGTGCCAGCAGCTTATCCGGATATAATTCACCCCTCCACTTT. Protein product: CASSLSGYNSPLHF. The chain recombines TRBV7-8 with TRBJ1-6; D is uncertain. Germline V lookup: CDR1 SGHVS, CDR2 FQNEAQ. The ends were cut back, 2 bases at V and 4 bases at J, with 6 bases in the middle. This CDR3 is built from 14 residues.